The TCR beta chain under discussion was sequenced for a study of T cell changes during pregnancy in multiple sclerosis. Some clones are missing from TCRdb's copy, which holds only in-frame ones; the method was immunoSEQ multiplex PCR. The table records around 20,000 clones, about 83% of them present only once. Germline V gene lookup returns CDR1 SGHTA and CDR2 FQGTGA. CDR3 size: 15 residues. V shed 5 bases, J shed 6 bases, and the junction held 6 bases outside the gene matches. The sequence came from a female donor with multiple sclerosis, enrolled in a pregnancy study. The rearrangement joins TRBV7-3 to TRBJ2-1, with 11 nucleotides matching TRBD2. Material: CD8+ T cells from peripheral blood mononuclear cells, obtained after pregnancy. In DNA, the CDR3 is TGTGCCAGCAGCGACGGGACTAGCGGAGCCAATGAGCAGTTCTTC. This codes for CASSDGTSGANEQFF. Variable domain in full (rest from reference TRBV7-3 and TRBJ2-1): GAGVSQTPSNKVTEKGKYVELRCDPISGHTALYWYRQSLGQGPEFLIYFQGTGAADDSGLPNDRFFAVRPEGSVSTLKIQRTERGDSAVYLCASSDGTSGANEQFFGPGTRLTVL.